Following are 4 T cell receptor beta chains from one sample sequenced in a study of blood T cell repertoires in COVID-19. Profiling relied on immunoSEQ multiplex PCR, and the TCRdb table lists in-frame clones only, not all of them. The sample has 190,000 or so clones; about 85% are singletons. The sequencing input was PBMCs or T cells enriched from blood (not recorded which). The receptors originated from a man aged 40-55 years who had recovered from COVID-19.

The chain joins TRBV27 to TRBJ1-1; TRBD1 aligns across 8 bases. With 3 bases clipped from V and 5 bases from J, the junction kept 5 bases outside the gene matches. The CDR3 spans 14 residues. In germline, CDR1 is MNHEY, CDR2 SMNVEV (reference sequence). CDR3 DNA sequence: TGTGCCAGCAGTTTGAGGACAGGGTTGACTGAAGCTTTCTTT. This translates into CASSLRTGLTEAFF.

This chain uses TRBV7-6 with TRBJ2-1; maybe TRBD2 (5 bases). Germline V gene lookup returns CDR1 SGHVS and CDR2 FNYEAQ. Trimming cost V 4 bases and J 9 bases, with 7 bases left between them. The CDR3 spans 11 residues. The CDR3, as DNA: TGTGCCAGCAGCTGGACTGCTGAGCAGTTCTTC. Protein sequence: CASSWTAEQFF. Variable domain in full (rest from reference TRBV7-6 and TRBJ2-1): GAGVSQSPRYKVTKRGQDVALRCDPISGHVSLYWYRQALGQGPEFLTYFNYEAQQDKSGLPNDRFSAERPEGSISTLTIQRTEQRDSAMYRCASSWTAEQFFGPGTRLTVL.

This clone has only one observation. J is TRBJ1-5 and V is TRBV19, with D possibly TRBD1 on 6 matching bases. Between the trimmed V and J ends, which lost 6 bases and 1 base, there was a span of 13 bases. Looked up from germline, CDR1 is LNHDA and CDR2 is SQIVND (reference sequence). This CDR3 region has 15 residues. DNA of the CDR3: TGTGCCAGTAGCCGGGACACCGAGAGCAATCAGCCCCAGCATTTT. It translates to CASSRDTESNQPQHF.

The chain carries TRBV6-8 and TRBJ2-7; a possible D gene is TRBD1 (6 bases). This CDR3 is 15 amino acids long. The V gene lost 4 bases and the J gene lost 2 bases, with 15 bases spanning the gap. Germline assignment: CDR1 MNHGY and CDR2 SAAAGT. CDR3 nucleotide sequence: TGTGCCAGCAGTTCGAACAGGGCTTGCCCCTACGAGCAGTACTTC. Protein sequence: CASSSNRACPYEQYF.